Presented here are 14 T cell receptor beta chains from one specimen sequenced in a study of Graves' ophthalmopathy and Graves' hyperthyroidism. Amplification from RNA transcripts yielded the TCR beta CDR3 regions. Amplification began with first-round RT-PCR using HTBI primers, then second-round multiplex PCR was performed. One entry per CDR3 protein results from TCRdb running MiXCR on the multiplex PCR reads. The sample holds roughly 400,000 distinct CDR3 sequences, approximately 18% seen once. Sequencing used peripheral blood. The receptor source for this set is an adult woman with stable Graves' hyperthyroidism.

This clonotype occurred many times. The rearrangement uses TRBV10-3 and TRBJ2-7; tentative D call: TRBD2 (5 bases). V lost 2 bases and J lost 2, with 7 bases in between. The CDR3 loop spans 13 amino acids. Germline V gives CDR1 ENHRY, CDR2 SYGVKD. The CDR3 DNA is TGTGCCATCAGTGAGAGGGAGACCTACGAGCAGTACTTC. This translates into CAISERETYEQYF.

The chain uses TRBV5-1 and TRBJ2-5; 7 bases fit TRBD1. Germline V lookup: CDR1 SGHRS, CDR2 YFSETQ. CDR3 length equals 15 residues. The V and J ends lost 3 bases and 4 bases, in that order; junction bases with no gene match: 9. DNA of the CDR3: TGCGCCAGCAGCTCCCGACAGGGTTGGGGAGAGACCCAGTACTTC. Protein: CASSSRQGWGETQYF.

There are many counts of this clonotype. The CDR3 loop is CASSFNRGPYEQYF. In nucleotides, the CDR3 is TGTGCCAGCAGTTTTAACAGGGGGCCCTACGAGCAGTACTTC. The chain joins TRBV28 to TRBJ2-7; TRBD1 agrees at 9 bases. With 3 bases clipped from V and 2 bases from J, the junction kept 2 bases outside the gene matches. Germline V gives CDR1 MDHEN, CDR2 SYDVKM. The CDR3 has 14 amino acids.

Worth noting for this clonotype: With a much larger clone just one base away, this may be a read error. The V call is TRBV9, the J call TRBJ2-4, with no clear D. V was pared by 0 bases and J by 1 base, with 8 bases between. This CDR3 contains 15 residues. Germline V gene lookup returns CDR1 SGDLS and CDR2 YYNGEE. CDR3 loop: CASSVENDAKNIQYF. The CDR3 DNA reads TGTGCCAGCAGCGTAGAGAATGACGCCAAAAACATTCAGTACTTC.

This clonotype occurred many times. The chain uses TRBV9 and TRBJ2-5; 14 positions agree with TRBD2. The CDR3 runs 16 residues. Trimming removed 4 bases from V and 5 bases from J; junction bases left unmatched: 7. Germline lookup yields CDR1 SGDLS and CDR2 YYNGEE. The DNA for the CDR3 is TGTGCCAGCAGCAGACTAGCGGGAGGGCCGGAGGAGACCCAGTACTTC. Translation: CASSRLAGGPEETQYF.

To note about this clonotype: A much larger clone lies one base from this, so it may be a read error. The chain has TRBV7-2 and TRBJ2-2; D is ambiguous. Germline V CDR1 and CDR2: SGHTA, FQGNSA. The CDR3 sequence is 13 residues long. The V gene lost 1 base and the J gene lost 5 bases, with 5 bases spanning the gap. Written as DNA, the CDR3 is TGTGCCAGCAGCTTAGTGCCTACCGGGGAGCTGTTTTTT. Translating gives CASSLVPTGELFF. Filled out from reference TRBV7-2 and TRBJ2-2, the complete variable domain reads GAGVSQSPSNKVTEKGKDVELRCDPISGHTALYWYRQSLGQGLEFLIYFQGNSAPDKSGLPSDRFSAERTGGSVSTLTIQRTQQEDSAVYLCASSLVPTGELFFGEGSRLTVL.

This clonotype was seen ten or more times. The chain has TRBV11-2 and TRBJ2-5; no clear D. This CDR3 comprises 13 residues. V lost 4 bases, J lost 3 bases, and 9 bases lay in between. Germline assignment: CDR1 SGHAT and CDR2 FQNNGV. CDR3 sequence reads: CASSSNLEETQYF. The CDR3 nucleotides are TGTGCCAGCAGCTCGAACTTGGAAGAGACCCAGTACTTC.

The chain recombines TRBV6-2 or TRBV6-3 with TRBJ2-5; 8 bases are a match to TRBD1. V shed 6 bases and J 2 bases; nucleotides not matched to a gene: 11. The V gene's germline CDR1 is MNHEY and CDR2 SVGEGT. The CDR3 runs 16 residues. Written as DNA, the CDR3 is TGTGCCAGCAGCCCCGTCCGGACAGGGAAGCAAGAGACCCAGTACTTC. Amino acid sequence: CASSPVRTGKQETQYF.

This clonotype was seen at least ten times. The V and J genes are TRBV7-2 and TRBJ2-7, with 9 nucleotides matching TRBD2. Germline V gene data show CDR1 as SGHTA and CDR2 as FQGNSA. This CDR3 has 16 amino acids. Germline trimming cut 5 bases from V and 5 bases from J; bases unmatched to any gene: 13. In nucleotides, the CDR3 is TGTGCCAGCAGCGACCGGACTAGCGTTCTCTCTGACGAGCAGTACTTC. Protein: CASSDRTSVLSDEQYF.

This clonotype was found many times. This chain links TRBV7-9 with TRBJ2-7; perhaps TRBD1 as D (5 bases). This CDR3 spans 15 amino acids. The germline V gene encodes CDR1 SEHNR and CDR2 FQNEAQ (reference sequence). V lost 4 bases and J lost 2, with 15 bases in between. DNA for the CDR3: TGTGCCAGCAGCTCCCTCCAGGGTTGGACCTACGAGCAGTACTTC. Translation gives CASSSLQGWTYEQYF.

This clonotype was observed many times. This chain connects TRBV20-1 to TRBJ2-5; D ambiguous. V was pared by 3 bases and J by 1 base, with 6 bases between. Germline assignment: CDR1 DFQATT and CDR2 SNEGSKA (reference sequence). This CDR3 region has 12 residues. In nucleotides, the CDR3 is TGCAGTGCTAGGGCCACCCAAGAGACCCAGTACTTC. It yields the protein CSARATQETQYF.

Many counts were recorded for this clonotype. This chain uses TRBV7-2 with TRBJ2-7; 10 nucleotides match TRBD2. V dropped 4 bases and J dropped 3; count of bases not matched to a gene: 9. Per the germline V gene, CDR1 is SGHTA and CDR2 is FQGNSA. CDR3 size: 16 residues. CDR3 region: CASSSPPTSGRYEQYF. CDR3 nucleotide sequence: TGTGCCAGCAGCTCCCCTCCGACTAGCGGGCGCTACGAGCAGTACTTC.

This clonotype appeared a few times. A much larger clone lies one base from this, so it may be a read error. The V and J genes are TRBV29-1 and TRBJ2-7; either TRBD1 or TRBD2 may fit D (5 bases each). The V end lost 8 bases, the J end lost 2 bases, and 19 bases lay between the germline ends. The germline V gene has CDR1 SQVTM and CDR2 ANQGSEA. CDR3 size: 14 residues. The CDR3 DNA sequence: TGCAGCTCGATCGGGGAACAGGAACCCTACGAGCAGTACTTC. Its protein is CSSIGEQEPYEQYF.

This clonotype was counted between two and nine times. Germline and junction disagree at one end, which may indicate a read error. The rearrangement uses TRBV5-1 and TRBJ2-4; TRBD1 matches 7 bases. Looked up from germline, CDR1 is SGHRS and CDR2 is YFSETQ. CDR3 length: 18 residues. The CDR3 region has the DNA TGCGCCAGCAGCTTGGCCGGGACAGCCCGAGGGGCCAAAAACATTAAGTACTTC. This translates into CASSLAGTARGAKNIKYF.